This note documents a single T cell receptor beta chain sequence. What it binds is not known. Generated by immunoSEQ multiplex PCR, the TCRdb table keeps only in-frame clones and is missing some. The data show roughly 2.2 million clones, around 92% seen once. The data belong to a study of shared clonotypes between healthy human individuals. Study context: Per donor, three plates held CD4 naive cells, three held CD4 memory, two held CD8 naive and one held CD8 memory.

Points from the study as a whole: An expected dependence of interdonor clonotype sharing on sequencing depth was noted.

Germline V gene sequence: CDR1 KGHSH, CDR2 LQKENI. This CDR3 contains 14 residues. Trimming removed 3 bases from V and 7 bases from J, with 13 bases in between. The sequence came from a man aged 18 to 30 in good health. Some clones in this sample may be carry-over from other donors' samples. The chain joins TRBV18 to TRBJ2-1; tentative D call: TRBD1 (5 bases). Material for sequencing was naive CD4+ T cells from PBMCs. Stated subset: CD45RA+ positively selected. The CDR3 DNA reads as TGTGCCAGCTCACCGCGCATGACAGCGAATGAGCAGTTCTTC. Its protein is CASSPRMTANEQFF. Together with reference TRBV18 and TRBJ2-1, the CDR3 gives the full variable domain: NAGVMQNPRHLVRRRGQEARLRCSPMKGHSHVYWYRQLPEEGLKFMVYLQKENIIDESGMPKERFSAEFPKEGPSILRIQQVVRGDSAAYFCASSPRMTANEQFFGPGTRLTVL.